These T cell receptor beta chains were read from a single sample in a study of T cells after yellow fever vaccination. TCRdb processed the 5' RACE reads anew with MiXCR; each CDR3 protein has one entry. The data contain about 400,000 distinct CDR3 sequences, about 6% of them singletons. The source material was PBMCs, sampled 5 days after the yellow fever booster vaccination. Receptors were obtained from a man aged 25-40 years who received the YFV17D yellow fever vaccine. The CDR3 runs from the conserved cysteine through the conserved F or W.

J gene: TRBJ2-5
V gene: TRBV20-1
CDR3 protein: CSASSFRGQETQYF

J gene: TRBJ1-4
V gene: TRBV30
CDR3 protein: CAWNRVTNEKLFF

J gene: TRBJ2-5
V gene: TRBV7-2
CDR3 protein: CASSLDQPQYF

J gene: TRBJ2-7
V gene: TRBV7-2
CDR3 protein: CASSKGTAGFRYEQYF

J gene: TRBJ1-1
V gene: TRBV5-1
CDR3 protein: CASVRGAGDTEAFF

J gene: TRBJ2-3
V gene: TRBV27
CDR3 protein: CASSVAVSQADTQYF

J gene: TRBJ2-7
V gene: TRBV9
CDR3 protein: CASSAEASGYEQYF

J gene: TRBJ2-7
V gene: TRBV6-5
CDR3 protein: CASSYGAGANYEQYF

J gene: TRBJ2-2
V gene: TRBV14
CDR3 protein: CASSQQGNTGELFF

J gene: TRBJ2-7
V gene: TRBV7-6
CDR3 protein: CASSTDLAGGSEQYF

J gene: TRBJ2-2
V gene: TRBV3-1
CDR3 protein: CASSQDRNTGELFF

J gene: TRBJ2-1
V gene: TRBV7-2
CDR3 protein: CASSSIVGAYEQFF

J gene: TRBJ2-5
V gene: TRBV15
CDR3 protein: CATSIQTQETQYF

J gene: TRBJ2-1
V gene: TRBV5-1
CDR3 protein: CASSLVKGGVNEQFF